This is a list of T cell receptor beta chains from one sample in a study of vaccination effects on CD4 cells after COVID-19. TCRdb's copy holds only in-frame clones and misses some; the assay was immunoSEQ multiplex PCR. Among about 45,000 clones, under 80% were seen once, and the ten largest hold roughly 29%. Their antigen targets remain unknown. The material was CD4+ T cells from PBMCs cultured with a peptide pool, obtained before COVID-19 vaccination. Receptors were obtained from a human donor who had a prior SARS-CoV-2 infection. The CDR3 runs from the conserved cysteine through the conserved F or W. The order of the fields is V gene, D gene, clone size, CDR3 length, J gene, CDR3 protein, CDR3 DNA. D genes are given only for firm matches. Clone size, where shown, is once, few, many, or a class for clones that have expanded.

>TRBV5-4|.|.|15|TRBJ2-7
CASSLAGGSSYEQYF
TGTGCCAGCAGCTTGGCCGGCGGCAGCTCCTACGAGCAGTACTTC
>TRBV11-3|TRBD2|once|17|TRBJ2-5
CASSLLRTSGRQETQYF
TGTGCCAGCAGCTTGCTTCGGACTAGCGGGAGGCAAGAGACCCAGTACTTC
>TRBV5-4|.|.|13|TRBJ2-5
CASSLYGQETQYF
TGTGCCAGCAGCTTGTATGGCCAAGAGACCCAGTACTTC
>TRBV6-5|.|few|13|TRBJ1-2
CASSPTDNYGYTF
TGTGCCAGCAGCCCAACAGATAACTATGGCTACACCTTC
>TRBV5-8|.|.|16|TRBJ2-7
CASSLRGGLRGYEQYF
TGTGCCAGCAGCTTGAGAGGGGGGCTCCGAGGGTACGAGCAGTACTTC
>TRBV6-5|.|.|13|TRBJ2-5
CASSTAGWETQYF
TGTGCCAGCTCCACTGCAGGGTGGGAGACCCAGTACTTC
>TRBV4-1|.|.|14|TRBJ1-2
CASSLQDTNYGYTF
TGCGCCAGCAGCCTACAGGATACCAACTATGGCTACACCTTC
>TRBV9|TRBD1|.|18|TRBJ2-2
CASSVVPGRGPNTGELFF
TGTGCCAGCAGCGTAGTTCCGGGAAGGGGGCCGAACACCGGGGAGCTGTTTTTT
>TRBV5-1|TRBD1|.|15|TRBJ1-2
CASSLGDSLSYGYTF
TGCGCCAGCAGCTTGGGGGACAGCCTAAGCTATGGCTACACCTTC
>TRBV6-1|.|.|16|TRBJ1-2
CASSEPFSSQAGGYTF
TGTGCCAGCAGTGAACCATTCTCGAGTCAGGCGGGAGGCTACACCTTC
>TRBV9|.|.|15|TRBJ2-1
CASSVGLANTNEQFF
TGTGCCAGCAGCGTAGGGCTAGCAAACACCAATGAGCAGTTCTTC
>TRBV6-2/TRBV6-3|TRBD1|.|16|TRBJ1-5
CASSRTGDYSNQPQHF
TGTGCCAGCAGTCGGACAGGGGACTATAGCAATCAGCCCCAGCATTTT
>TRBV7-7|.|few|17|TRBJ2-1
CASSLNPGGGGIHEQFF
TGTGCTAGCAGCCTCAACCCCGGGGGCGGGGGAATCCATGAGCAGTTCTTC
>TRBV5-3|.|.|16|TRBJ2-2
CARRVGQVGGPGELFF
TGTGCCAGAAGAGTCGGACAGGTAGGAGGGCCCGGGGAGCTGTTTTTT
>TRBV5-1|.|few|14|TRBJ2-3
CASSLAGETDTQYF
TGCGCCAGCAGCTTGGCCGGTGAGACAGATACGCAGTATTTT
>TRBV5-4|.|.|14|TRBJ1-2
CASSLAGANYGYTF
TGTGCCAGCAGCTTGGCTGGAGCTAACTATGGCTACACCTTC
>TRBV24-1|TRBD2|.|15|TRBJ2-7
CATSDALAGVHEQYF
TGTGCCACCAGTGATGCTCTGGCGGGAGTCCACGAGCAGTACTTC
>TRBV5-1|TRBD2|few|16|TRBJ2-1
CASSSRTSGTYNEQFF
TGCGCCAGCAGCTCCCGGACTAGCGGGACCTACAATGAGCAGTTCTTC
>TRBV18|.|.|17|TRBJ1-1
CASSLLYRSQMNTEAFF
TGTGCCAGCTCGCTACTCTACCGGTCACAGATGAACACTGAAGCTTTCTTT
>TRBV5-1|TRBD1|.|17|TRBJ1-6
CASSLGQGSSYNSPLHF
TGCGCCAGCAGCTTAGGACAGGGAAGCTCCTATAATTCACCCCTCCACTTT
>TRBV5-6|.|.|12|TRBJ2-7
CASSPSGGGEYF
TGTGCCAGCAGCCCGTCAGGGGGGGGCGAGTACTTC
>TRBV10-3|.|.|14|TRBJ1-4
CAISERGGFEKLFF
TGTGCCATCAGTGAACGGGGAGGATTCGAAAAACTGTTTTTT
>TRBV13|TRBD2|.|16|TRBJ2-3
CASSVRLAGTTDTQYF
TGTGCCAGCAGCGTGAGGCTAGCGGGGACCACAGATACGCAGTATTTT
>TRBV27|TRBD1|.|14|TRBJ1-1
CASSSSTGAGRAFF
TGTGCCAGCAGTTCCTCGACAGGGGCGGGGAGAGCTTTCTTT
>TRBV4-1|.|.|17|TRBJ1-4
CASSQDLGAAGGEKLFF
TGCGCCAGCAGCCAAGATTTGGGTGCAGCCGGGGGTGAAAAACTGTTTTTT
>TRBV5-4|TRBD1|.|13|TRBJ1-2
CASRNLGGGGYTF
TGTGCCAGCAGAAATCTAGGGGGCGGAGGCTACACCTTC
>TRBV4-2|TRBD2|few|16|TRBJ2-5
CASSHTGLAGFETQYF
TGTGCCAGCAGCCACACGGGACTAGCGGGGTTTGAGACCCAGTACTTC
>TRBV4-2|.|.|15|TRBJ2-5
CASSQDLGKGETQYF
TGTGCCAGCAGCCAAGATTTAGGGAAGGGAGAGACCCAGTACTTC
>TRBV20-1|.|.|14|TRBJ1-2
CSASDRQIRYGYTF
TGCAGTGCTAGTGACAGACAGATTAGATATGGCTACACCTTC
>TRBV3-1/TRBV3-2|.|few|13|TRBJ2-7
CASSHTDPYEQYF
TGTGCCAGCAGCCATACAGATCCCTACGAGCAGTACTTC
>TRBV2|.|.|13|TRBJ2-7
CASRSSGGGEQYF
TGTGCCAGCAGGTCAAGCGGAGGAGGTGAGCAGTACTTC
>TRBV7-8|.|.|13|TRBJ2-7
CASSEAGRGEQYF
TGTGCCAGCAGCGAAGCAGGCAGGGGCGAGCAGTACTTC
>TRBV10-3|.|.|13|TRBJ2-3
CAISETPGDTQYF
TGTGCCATCAGTGAAACGCCGGGCGATACGCAGTATTTT
>TRBV29-1|TRBD2|.|12|TRBJ2-1
CSVYSGRAKKFF
TGCAGCGTTTATAGCGGGAGGGCTAAAAAGTTCTTC
>TRBV18|TRBD1|.|15|TRBJ1-2
CASSPRGTANYGYTF
TGTGCCAGCTCACCCAGGGGGACAGCCAACTATGGCTACACCTTC
>TRBV20-1|.|few|14|TRBJ2-1
CSASRGLIFNEQFF
TGCAGTGCTAGTCGGGGGCTAATATTCAATGAGCAGTTCTTC